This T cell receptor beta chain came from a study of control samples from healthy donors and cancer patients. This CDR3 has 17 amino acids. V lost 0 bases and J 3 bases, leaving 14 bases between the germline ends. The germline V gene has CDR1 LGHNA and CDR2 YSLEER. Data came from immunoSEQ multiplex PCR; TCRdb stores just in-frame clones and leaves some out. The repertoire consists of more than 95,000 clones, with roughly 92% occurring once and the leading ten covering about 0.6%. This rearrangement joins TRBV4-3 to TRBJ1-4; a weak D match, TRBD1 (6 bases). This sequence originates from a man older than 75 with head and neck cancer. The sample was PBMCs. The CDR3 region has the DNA TGCGCCAGCAGCCAAGATAGAACAGGGCATGCTAATGAAAAACTGTTTTTT. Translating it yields CASSQDRTGHANEKLFF.